This T cell receptor beta chain emerged from a study of CD8+ T cells in alopecia areata. Extraction and reverse transcription of RNA yielded cDNA as the sequencing template. Sequencing was performed with immunoSEQ multiplex PCR; in TCRdb, only in-frame clones are kept and a portion is missing. Altogether some 160,000 clones are present, around two thirds being singletons, with the ten largest covering less than 40%. In this sample, this clone turned up a few times. Germline trimming cut 7 bases from V and 3 bases from J; bases unmatched to any gene: 8. The CDR3 has 16 amino acids. Germline V CDR1 and CDR2: SGHAT, FQNNGV.

The chain employs TRBV11-2 and TRBJ2-2, with TRBD2 identical over 10 bases. Sequencing was done on a sample of CD8+ T cells sorted from blood. The source is a human donor in good health. In DNA form, the CDR3 reads TGTGCCAGCATTAATCGAGCGGGAGGGCACACCGGGGAGCTGTTTTTT. This translates into CASINRAGGHTGELFF.